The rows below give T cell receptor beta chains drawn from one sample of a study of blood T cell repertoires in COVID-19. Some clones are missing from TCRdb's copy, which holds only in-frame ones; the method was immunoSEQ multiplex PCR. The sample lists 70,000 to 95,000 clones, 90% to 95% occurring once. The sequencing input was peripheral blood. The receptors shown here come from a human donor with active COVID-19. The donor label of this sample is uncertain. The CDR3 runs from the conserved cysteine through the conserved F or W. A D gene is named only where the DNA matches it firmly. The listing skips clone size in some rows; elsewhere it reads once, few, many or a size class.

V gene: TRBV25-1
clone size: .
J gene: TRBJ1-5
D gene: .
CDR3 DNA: TGTGCCAGCAGTGAATCAGGGCCAGGCAATCAGCCCCAGCATTTT
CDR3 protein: CASSESGPGNQPQHF

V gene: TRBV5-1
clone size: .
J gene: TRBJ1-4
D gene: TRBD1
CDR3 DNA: TGCGCCAGCAGCGTTGACAGGGGGCGAGAAAAACTGTTTTTT
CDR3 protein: CASSVDRGREKLFF

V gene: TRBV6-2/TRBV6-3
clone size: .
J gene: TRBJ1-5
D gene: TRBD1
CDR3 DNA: TGTGCCAGCAGTTACTCATCAGGGGGTAGGGGCAATCAGCCCCAGCATTTT
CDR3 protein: CASSYSSGGRGNQPQHF

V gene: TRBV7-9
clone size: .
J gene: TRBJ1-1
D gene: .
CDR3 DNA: TGTGCCAGCAGCCAGGGAGGAAGGACTGAAGCTTTCTTT
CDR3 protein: CASSQGGRTEAFF

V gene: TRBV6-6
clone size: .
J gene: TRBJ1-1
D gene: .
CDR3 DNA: TGTGCCAGCACGGCCTCGGCGGGGGTCGGTGAAGCTTTCTTT
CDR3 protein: CASTASAGVGEAFF

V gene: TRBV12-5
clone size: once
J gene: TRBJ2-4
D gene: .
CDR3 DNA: TGTGCTAGTGGTCCCCATGACTCCAAAAACATTCAGTACTTC
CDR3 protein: CASGPHDSKNIQYF

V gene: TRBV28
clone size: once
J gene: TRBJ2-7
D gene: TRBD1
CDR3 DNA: TGTGCCAGCGGCCGGGACTCGGGACAGGGGAGTGTGCAGTACTTC
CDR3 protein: CASGRDSGQGSVQYF

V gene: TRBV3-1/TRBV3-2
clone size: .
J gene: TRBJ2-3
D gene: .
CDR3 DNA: TGTGCCAGCAGCCAAACCCGGCGCAGGGCGGATACGCAGTATTTT
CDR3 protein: CASSQTRRRADTQYF

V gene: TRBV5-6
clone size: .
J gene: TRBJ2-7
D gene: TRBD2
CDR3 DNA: TGTGCCAGCAGGATGGTCGACAGCGGGAGTCGGGCCTACGAGCAGTACTTC
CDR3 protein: CASRMVDSGSRAYEQYF

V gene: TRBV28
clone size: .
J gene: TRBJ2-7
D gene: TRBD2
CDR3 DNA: TGTGCCAGCTGTGCGGGAGGGCCTCGCGAGCAGTACTTC
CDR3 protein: CASCAGGPREQYF

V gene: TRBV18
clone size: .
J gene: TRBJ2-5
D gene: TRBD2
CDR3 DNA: TGTGCCAGCTCAGCCACTAGTTCGGGGGGAAAAGAGACCCAGTACTTC
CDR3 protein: CASSATSSGGKETQYF

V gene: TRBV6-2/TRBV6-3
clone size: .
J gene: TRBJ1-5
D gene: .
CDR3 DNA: TGTGCCAGCAGCCAATTCGACACTCAGCCCCAGCATTTT
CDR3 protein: CASSQFDTQPQHF

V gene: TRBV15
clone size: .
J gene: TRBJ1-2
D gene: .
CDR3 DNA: TGTGCCACCAGCAGAGATCGGGGCAGGGGATTGAACACCTTC
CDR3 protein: CATSRDRGRGLNTF

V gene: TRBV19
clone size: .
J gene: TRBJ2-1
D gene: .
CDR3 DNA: TGTGCCAGTAGCCACCGGGACACCGGTGGCAATGAGCAGTTCTTC
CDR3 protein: CASSHRDTGGNEQFF

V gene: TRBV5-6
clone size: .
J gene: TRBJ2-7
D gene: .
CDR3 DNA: TGTGCCAGCGGACTTAATAGACTATCAAAGGGTCAGGAGTACTTC
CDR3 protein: CASGLNRLSKGQEYF

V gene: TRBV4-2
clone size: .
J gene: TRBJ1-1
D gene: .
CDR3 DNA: TGTGCCAGCAGCCAACCCTCCCTAGACGGAGCTTTCTTT
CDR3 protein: CASSQPSLDGAFF

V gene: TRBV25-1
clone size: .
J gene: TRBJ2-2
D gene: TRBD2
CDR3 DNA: TGTGCCAGCAGTGAATCCGCCTGGCGGGGGGGAGTCGGGGAGCTGTTTTTT
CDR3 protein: CASSESAWRGGVGELFF

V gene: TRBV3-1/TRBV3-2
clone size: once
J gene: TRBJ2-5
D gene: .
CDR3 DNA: TGTGCCAGCAGCAGGGGGAAAGAGACCCAGTACTTC
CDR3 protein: CASSRGKETQYF

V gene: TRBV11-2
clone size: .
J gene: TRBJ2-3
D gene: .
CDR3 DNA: TGTGCCAGCAGCTTAGGTGTTAAATACACAGATACGCAGTATTTT
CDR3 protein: CASSLGVKYTDTQYF

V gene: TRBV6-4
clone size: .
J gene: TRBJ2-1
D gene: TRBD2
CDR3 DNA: TGTGCCAGCAGTGAGGCGGGGGGCCAGAGCAATGAGCAGTTCTTC
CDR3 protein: CASSEAGGQSNEQFF

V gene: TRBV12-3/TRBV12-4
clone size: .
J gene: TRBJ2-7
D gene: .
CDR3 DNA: TGTGCCAGCAGCCCGATGGGGGGCGAGCAGTACTTC
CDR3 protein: CASSPMGGEQYF

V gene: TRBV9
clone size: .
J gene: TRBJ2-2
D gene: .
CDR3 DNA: TGTGCCAGCAGCACAAGAGGTAGGACTGCGAACACCGGGGAGCTGTTTTTT
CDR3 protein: CASSTRGRTANTGELFF

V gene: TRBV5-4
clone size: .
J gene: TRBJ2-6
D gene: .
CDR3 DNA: TGTGCCAGCAGCCGGGGTGATGGGGCCAACGTCCTGACTTTC
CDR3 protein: CASSRGDGANVLTF

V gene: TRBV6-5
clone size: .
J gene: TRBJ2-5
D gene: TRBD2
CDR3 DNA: TGTGCCAGCAGATCTAGCGGGGGATACCAAGAGACCCAGTACTTC
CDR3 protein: CASRSSGGYQETQYF